The present T cell receptor (beta chain) was sequenced within a study of T cells in Graves' hyperthyroidism and ophthalmopathy. From RNA transcripts, TCR beta CDR3 regions were amplified. The HTBI set primed first-round TCR CDR3 RT-PCR. TCRdb reprocessed the multiplex PCR reads via MiXCR and lists one record per CDR3 protein. Seen here are 300,000 to 350,000 distinct CDR3 sequences, 14% observed once, and the top ten hold 20% to 25%. From germline, CDR1 is LNHDA and CDR2 SQIVND (reference sequence). The CDR3 covers 15 residues. Trimming took off 6 bases at V and 2 bases at J, with 15 bases between the two ends. This clonotype was counted ten times or more.

Sample: blood. The receptor's source is a woman in her twenties or thirties with Graves' hyperthyroidism. V and J are TRBV19 and TRBJ2-3; D is perhaps TRBD1 (6 bases). CDR3 amino acids: CASRSGASPTDTQYF. In DNA form, the CDR3 reads TGTGCCAGTAGGTCAGGGGCCAGCCCCACAGATACGCAGTATTTT.